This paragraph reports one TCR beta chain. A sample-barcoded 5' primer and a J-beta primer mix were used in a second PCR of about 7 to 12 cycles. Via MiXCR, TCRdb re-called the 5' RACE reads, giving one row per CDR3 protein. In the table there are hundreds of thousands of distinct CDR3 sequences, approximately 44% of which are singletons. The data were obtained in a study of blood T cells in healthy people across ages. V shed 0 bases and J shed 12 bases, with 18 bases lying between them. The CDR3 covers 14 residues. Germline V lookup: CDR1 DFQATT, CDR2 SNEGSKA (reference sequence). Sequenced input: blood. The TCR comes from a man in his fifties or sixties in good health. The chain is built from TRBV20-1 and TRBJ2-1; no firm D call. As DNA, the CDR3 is TGCAGTGCTAGAGATCCTAAGCGAGCGAGCGCGCAGTTCTTC. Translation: CSARDPKRASAQFF.